This T cell receptor beta chain was sequenced for a study of OX40 agonist ivuxolimab in advanced cancers. Study summary: Administration of intravenous ivuxolimab to patients occurred every 2 weeks at 0.01 to 10 mg/kg. Study-level results: Among the lowest levels of clonal expansion were found in partial responders at 0.1-3.0 mg/kg. Clonal expansion was seen in CD4+ and CD8+ blood T cells by week 6 at 0.1 to 3.0 mg/kg.

Between the trimmed V and J ends, which lost 4 bases and 2 bases, there was a span of 12 bases. Germline V gene sequence: CDR1 SGHVS, CDR2 FQNEAQ. The CDR3 contains 14 residues. The assay was immunoSEQ multiplex PCR, and TCRdb's table has in-frame clones only and misses some. The sample consists of 65,000 to 85,000 clones, about 86% of them appearing once. As to this clone: Its antigen is unknown.

The sequence was obtained from an adult with an advanced solid tumor such as melanoma, head and neck, liver or kidney cancer. This sample comprised CD4+ or CD8+ T cells sorted from blood, obtained in a trial of the OX40 agonist ivuxolimab. The J gene is TRBJ2-7, the V gene TRBV7-8, with D perhaps matching TRBD1 (6 bases). CDR3 protein: CASSSRTDAYEQYF. CDR3 nucleotides: TGTGCCAGCAGCTCCCGGACAGACGCCTACGAGCAGTACTTC.